Listed below are T cell receptor beta chains from one sample, sequenced in a study of cytomegalovirus exposure and HLA in healthy donors. Measured with immunoSEQ multiplex PCR; TCRdb has only the in-frame clones, and not every one. Here the sample spans about 200,000 clones, 81% being singletons. Sequenced sample: PBMCs. The receptors were gathered from a man in his late teens or twenties in good health and CMV-seronegative. CDR3s include the opening cysteine and the closing phenylalanine or tryptophan. The order of the fields is clone size, V gene, J gene, D gene, CDR3 protein, CDR3 DNA. The D gene is left open where the match is weak. Not all rows give a size; the values are once, few, many and, for expanded clones, a class.

size: -; V: TRBV12-5; J: TRBJ2-7; D: TRBD1; CDR3: CASGFPPGQGYEQYF; DNA: TGTGCTAGTGGTTTTCCTCCGGGACAGGGCTACGAGCAGTACTTC
size: -; V: TRBV11-2; J: TRBJ2-5; D: TRBD1; CDR3: CASIMGRGLQETQYF; DNA: TGTGCCAGCATCATGGGCAGGGGGTTACAAGAGACCCAGTACTTC
size: -; V: TRBV30; J: TRBJ1-2; D: -; CDR3: CALTWGGPGYTF; DNA: TGTGCCCTAACTTGGGGGGGCCCCGGCTACACCTTC
size: -; V: TRBV5-4; J: TRBJ1-4; D: TRBD1; CDR3: CASSDRGQLTTNEKLFF; DNA: TGTGCCAGCAGCGACAGGGGGCAACTGACAACTAATGAAAAACTGTTTTTT
size: -; V: TRBV7-9; J: TRBJ2-1; D: TRBD2; CDR3: CASSALLAGEQFF; DNA: TGTGCCAGCAGCGCCTTACTAGCGGGTGAGCAGTTCTTC
size: -; V: TRBV5-1; J: TRBJ2-7; D: -; CDR3: CASSLGSGLAYEQYF; DNA: TGCGCCAGCAGCTTGGGGAGCGGGCTTGCCTACGAGCAGTACTTC
size: -; V: TRBV18; J: TRBJ1-3; D: -; CDR3: CASYQLGNTIYF; DNA: TGTGCCAGCTACCAGTTGGGAAACACCATATATTTT
size: once; V: TRBV9; J: TRBJ2-3; D: TRBD2; CDR3: CASSVVPMREVRTDTQYF; DNA: TGTGCCAGCAGCGTAGTGCCAATGCGGGAGGTGCGCACAGATACGCAGTATTTT
size: -; V: TRBV7-9; J: TRBJ2-7; D: TRBD1; CDR3: CASSSGTGPRGDF; DNA: TGTGCCAGCAGCTCCGGGACAGGGCCCAGGGGGGACTTC
size: -; V: TRBV5-1; J: TRBJ1-1; D: -; CDR3: CASSVTGLNTEAFF; DNA: TGCGCCAGCAGCGTGACAGGTCTGAACACTGAAGCTTTCTTT
size: -; V: TRBV2; J: TRBJ2-1; D: -; CDR3: CASSERAGIYNEQFF; DNA: TGTGCCAGCAGTGAAAGGGCGGGAATCTACAATGAGCAGTTCTTC
size: few; V: TRBV19; J: TRBJ2-6; D: -; CDR3: CASSLEHSGANVLTF; DNA: TGTGCCAGTAGCCTAGAGCACTCTGGGGCCAACGTCCTGACTTTC
size: -; V: TRBV27; J: TRBJ2-7; D: TRBD1; CDR3: CASKLDRGGPYEQYF; DNA: TGTGCCAGCAAACTTGACAGGGGAGGTCCCTACGAGCAGTACTTC
size: few; V: TRBV6-6; J: TRBJ1-5; D: -; CDR3: CASSSLYQPQHF; DNA: TGTGCCAGCAGCTCCCTCTATCAGCCCCAGCATTTT
size: -; V: TRBV13; J: TRBJ2-3; D: -; CDR3: CASSLSPGPEWDTQYF; DNA: TGTGCCAGCAGCTTATCCCCGGGTCCCGAATGGGATACGCAGTATTTT
size: -; V: TRBV9; J: TRBJ1-1; D: -; CDR3: CASSVGGGSGTEAFF; DNA: TGTGCCAGCAGCGTAGGAGGAGGCTCGGGCACTGAAGCTTTCTTT